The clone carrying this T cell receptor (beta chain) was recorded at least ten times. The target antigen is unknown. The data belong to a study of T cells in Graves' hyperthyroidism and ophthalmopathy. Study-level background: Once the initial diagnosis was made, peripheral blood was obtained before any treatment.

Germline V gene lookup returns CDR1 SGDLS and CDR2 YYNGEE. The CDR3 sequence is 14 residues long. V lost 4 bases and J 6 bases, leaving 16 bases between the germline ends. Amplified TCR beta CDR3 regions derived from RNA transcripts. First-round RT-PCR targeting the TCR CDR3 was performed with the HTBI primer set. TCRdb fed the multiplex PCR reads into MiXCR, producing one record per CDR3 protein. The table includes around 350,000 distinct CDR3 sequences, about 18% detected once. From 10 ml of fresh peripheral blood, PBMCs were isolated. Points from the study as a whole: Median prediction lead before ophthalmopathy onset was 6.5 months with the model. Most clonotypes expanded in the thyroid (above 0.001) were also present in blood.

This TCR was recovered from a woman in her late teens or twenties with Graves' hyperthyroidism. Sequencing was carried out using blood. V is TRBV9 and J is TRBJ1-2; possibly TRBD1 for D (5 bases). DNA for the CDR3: TGTGCCAGCAGCCCACGAGGCGGAGGGGATGGCTACACCTTC. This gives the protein CASSPRGGGDGYTF.